The rows below give T cell receptor beta chains drawn from one sample of a study of blood T cell repertoires in COVID-19. Here immunoSEQ multiplex PCR was the method, and the copy in TCRdb shows in-frame clones only, minus some. The data show around 130,000 clones, with 82% seen just once and roughly 12% held by the top ten. Sequencing was done on a sample of peripheral blood. Source of these receptors: a human donor in a cohort sampled during active COVID-19. Both conserved end residues are part of each CDR3. The D gene is left open where the match is weak. Not all rows give a size; the values are once, few, many and, for expanded clones, a class.

TRBV4-1	TRBJ2-7	.	TRBD1	TGCGCCAGCAGCCAGCCCGGGACAGGGGGAGAGCAGTACTTC	CASSQPGTGGEQYF
TRBV28	TRBJ1-3	few	.	TGTGCCAGCAGTCTTCCGACAGGAGGAAACACCATATATTTT	CASSLPTGGNTIYF
TRBV28	TRBJ2-3	.	TRBD1	TGTGCCAGCAGTTTAGGGGGACAGTTGGCAGATACGCAGTATTTT	CASSLGGQLADTQYF
TRBV29-1	TRBJ2-2	.	.	TGCAGCGTTGTTCAGAACACCGGGGAGCTGTTTTTT	CSVVQNTGELFF
TRBV5-1	TRBJ2-7	.	.	TGCGCCAGCAGCTTGGACAGCTCCGCCTACGAGCAGTACTTC	CASSLDSSAYEQYF
TRBV19	TRBJ2-3	.	.	TGTGCCAGTAGTATTCGGGCAGGGGGCACAGATACGCAGTATTTT	CASSIRAGGTDTQYF
TRBV4-2	TRBJ2-7	.	TRBD2	TGTGCCAGCAGCCCCCCGATGAGCGGGGGGGCCGGCTACGAGCAGTACTTC	CASSPPMSGGAGYEQYF
TRBV7-2	TRBJ1-1	.	TRBD1	TGTGCCAGCAGCTTGGGACAGGGGGCGCCTACTGAAGCTTTCTTT	CASSLGQGAPTEAFF
TRBV5-1	TRBJ1-6	.	.	TGCGCCAGCAGCGACTCCCGGAAACAGGGTAATAATTCACCCCTCCACTTT	CASSDSRKQGNNSPLHF
TRBV9	TRBJ2-5	.	.	TGTGCCAGCAGCGTGGGGGCCTACCAAGAGACCCAGTACTTC	CASSVGAYQETQYF
TRBV5-1	TRBJ2-5	.	.	TGCGCCAGCAGCTTGTTGTCGGCTAGAGGGCAAGAGACCCAGTACTTC	CASSLLSARGQETQYF
TRBV7-9	TRBJ2-7	.	TRBD1	TGTGCCGGACAGGGGGAATCCTACGAGCAGTACTTC	CAGQGESYEQYF
TRBV5-6	TRBJ2-1	.	.	TGTGCCAGCAGCCCTCTCCGGTTCAATAACAATGAGCAGTTCTTC	CASSPLRFNNNEQFF
TRBV7-8	TRBJ1-5	.	TRBD1	TGTGCCAGCAGCTCAGGGGACAGGGTGGGTCAGCCCCAGCATTTT	CASSSGDRVGQPQHF
TRBV18	TRBJ1-4	once	.	TGTGCCAGCTCACCCCGGGAGGAGGAAAAACTGTTTTTT	CASSPREEEKLFF
TRBV4-2	TRBJ1-4	few	.	TGTGCCAGCAGCCGCCGACATATAGCTAATGAAAAACTGTTTTTT	CASSRRHIANEKLFF
TRBV7-2	TRBJ1-6	.	.	TGTGCCAGCAGCTTAGGGGGGGATTCACCCCTCCACTTT	CASSLGGDSPLHF
TRBV4-1	TRBJ2-5	.	TRBD1	TGCGCCAGCAGCCAGACCTTGGGACAGGGGCTGGAGACCCAGTACTTC	CASSQTLGQGLETQYF
TRBV27	TRBJ2-5	.	TRBD1	TGTGCCAGCAGTTTAGGGACAGCCGGAGTGACCCAGTACTTC	CASSLGTAGVTQYF
TRBV2	TRBJ2-5	.	TRBD2	TGTGCCAGCAGTGCGACGAGCGGGGGGGCCTGGGAGACCCAGTACTTC	CASSATSGGAWETQYF
TRBV5-1	TRBJ2-3	.	TRBD1	TGCGCCAGCAGCTTGGCCGGGCCACAGGGGGATACGCAGTATTTT	CASSLAGPQGDTQYF
TRBV2	TRBJ1-2	.	.	TGTGCCAGCAGTGAAGGTGGACCCCGGGCGGGCTATGGCTACACCTTC	CASSEGGPRAGYGYTF
TRBV13	TRBJ2-3	.	TRBD1	TGTGCCAGCAGACCTCAGACAGGGTCTGGCACAGATACGCAGTATTTT	CASRPQTGSGTDTQYF
TRBV5-6	TRBJ1-1	few	TRBD1	TGTGCCAGCAGCGGGACAGGAGGAGCTTTCTTT	CASSGTGGAFF
TRBV5-1	TRBJ2-6	.	.	TGCGCCAGCAGCTTGAGCGCTGGGGCCAACGTCCTGACTTTC	CASSLSAGANVLTF
TRBV19	TRBJ2-3	.	.	TGTGCCAGTAGTACCGGTGGAGGGGGCGCAGATACGCAGTATTTT	CASSTGGGGADTQYF
TRBV19	TRBJ2-1	once	TRBD2	TGTGCCAGTAGTGATAGCGGGGCTATCTACAATGAGCAGTTCTTC	CASSDSGAIYNEQFF
TRBV3-1/TRBV3-2	TRBJ2-5	.	TRBD2	TGTGCCAGCAGAGAAGGACTAGCGGGGACGAAAGAGACCCAGTACTTC	CASREGLAGTKETQYF
TRBV7-9	TRBJ2-5	.	TRBD2	TGTGCCAGCAGCTTAGGGTCGCTGCGGGGGGCCCAAGAGACCCAGTACTTC	CASSLGSLRGAQETQYF
TRBV3-1/TRBV3-2	TRBJ1-4	.	TRBD1	TGTGCCAGCAGCTTGTCCAGGAGACAGGGGAACCAAGCAACTAATGAAAAACTGTTTTTT	CASSLSRRQGNQATNEKLFF
TRBV2	TRBJ1-2	.	TRBD1	TGTGCCAGCAGCTACCCAGGGGGAGGCTACACCTTC	CASSYPGGGYTF
TRBV9	TRBJ2-7	few	TRBD1	TGTGCCAGCAGCGTAGGGACAGGGGACGTCTACGAGCAGTACTTC	CASSVGTGDVYEQYF
TRBV3-1/TRBV3-2	TRBJ1-6	few	.	TGTGCCAGCAGCTTCTTATGTAGCTCACCCCTCCACTTT	CASSFLCSSPLHF
TRBV7-2	TRBJ1-2	.	TRBD1	TGTGCCAGCAGCCCGGGACAGGGGGCGGGCGGCTACACCTTC	CASSPGQGAGGYTF
TRBV4-1	TRBJ2-2	once	.	TGCGCCAGCAGCCAGGGGCCTTCAAACACCGGGGAGCTGTTTTTT	CASSQGPSNTGELFF
TRBV5-1	TRBJ1-2	few	.	TGCGCCAGCAGCTTGGCCAACAGAAACTATGGCTACACCTTC	CASSLANRNYGYTF
TRBV6-5	TRBJ1-6	.	TRBD1	TGTGCCAGCATGCGGGGACAGAATTCACCCCTCCACTTT	CASMRGQNSPLHF
TRBV2	TRBJ1-1	few	TRBD1	TGTGCCAGCAGCGACCAGGGGGAGGTCACTGAAGCTTTCTTT	CASSDQGEVTEAFF
TRBV5-5	TRBJ1-1	.	.	TGTGCCAGCAGCTTCTCAGGTTGGGCTGAAGCTTTCTTT	CASSFSGWAEAFF
TRBV9	TRBJ2-3	.	.	TGTGCCAGCAGCCTCCACGGGGGGCCAGGCACAGATACGCAGTATTTT	CASSLHGGPGTDTQYF
TRBV20-1	TRBJ2-1	.	TRBD2	TGCAGTGCTAGTTTCCTAGCGGGGGATCCAACCTACAATGAGCAGTTCTTC	CSASFLAGDPTYNEQFF
TRBV3-1/TRBV3-2	TRBJ1-6	.	.	TGTGCCAGCAGCCAAGATAGGAGTTTCTATAATTCACCCCTCCACTTT	CASSQDRSFYNSPLHF
TRBV2	TRBJ1-2	few	.	TGTGCCACAAGGACAAGCAACTATGGCTACACCTTC	CATRTSNYGYTF
TRBV11-2	TRBJ2-7	.	TRBD2	TGTGCCAGCAGCTTAGAGGGCACTAGCGGGGGCTACGAGCAGTACTTC	CASSLEGTSGGYEQYF
TRBV28	TRBJ2-1	.	.	TGTGCCAGCAGGCAACCCGGGGAGAACAATGAGCAGTTCTTC	CASRQPGENNEQFF
TRBV10-3	TRBJ1-1	.	.	TGTGCCATCAGTGAGTCGGAGGGAAGCACTGAAGCTTTCTTT	CAISESEGSTEAFF
TRBV7-2	TRBJ1-2	.	.	TGTGCCAGCAGCTTAAACCCAGGGGCTAACTATGGCTACACCTTC	CASSLNPGANYGYTF
TRBV7-7	TRBJ1-1	.	.	TGTGCCACCTCACCATATGGGGCCGGAGACACTGAAGCTTTCTTT	CATSPYGAGDTEAFF
TRBV6-2/TRBV6-3	TRBJ2-7	.	TRBD1	TGTGCCAGCAGCCCCGGGGGGGGACAGGGGGGCCACGAGCAGTACTTC	CASSPGGGQGGHEQYF
TRBV19	TRBJ2-2	.	.	TGTGCCAGTAGGGATGGCGGGGGGGAGCTGTTTTTT	CASRDGGGELFF